This is a list of T cell receptor beta chains from one sample in a study of control samples from healthy donors and cancer patients. The protocol was immunoSEQ multiplex PCR, while the TCRdb copy is restricted to in-frame clones and leaves out a portion. The sample carries 70,000 to 90,000 clones, just under 95% recorded once. Sequencing used blood. The receptors stem from a woman under 30 in good health. CDR3s include the opening cysteine and the closing phenylalanine or tryptophan. D genes are given only for firm matches. Not every row has a clone size; where given, it reads once, few, many or a size class.

size	D	V	J	DNA	CDR3
-	TRBD2	TRBV28	TRBJ2-3	TGTGCCACCGCGGGGGGGGCCTCAGATACGCAGTATTTT	CATAGGASDTQYF
-	-	TRBV28	TRBJ1-1	TGTGCCAGCAGTTTCCCGGGTACGACTGAAGCTTTCTTT	CASSFPGTTEAFF
-	-	TRBV6-5	TRBJ1-2	TGTGCCAGCAGTTCGTGGACAGAAAACTATGGCTACACCTTC	CASSSWTENYGYTF
-	TRBD1	TRBV20-1	TRBJ2-7	TGCAGTGCTAGTTGGGACAGCGACGAGCAGTACTTC	CSASWDSDEQYF
-	TRBD1	TRBV7-8	TRBJ2-7	TGTGCCAGCAGCCGACAGGGGGGAAGATCCTACGAGCAGTACTTC	CASSRQGGRSYEQYF
-	-	TRBV18	TRBJ1-5	TGTGCCAGCTCATCTCTCGAAGGGGAAAACCAGCATTTT	CASSSLEGENQHF
-	-	TRBV6-5	TRBJ2-2	TGTGCCAGCAGTCCGGGGCCAAACACCGGGGAGCTGTTTTTT	CASSPGPNTGELFF
-	-	TRBV7-8	TRBJ1-5	TGTGCCAGCAGCCCCACAGGAACAGGGCGTAGCAATCAGCCCCAGCATTTT	CASSPTGTGRSNQPQHF
-	-	TRBV28	TRBJ1-2	TGTGCCAGCAGGCAAGACAGTATTTTCTGTACCTTC	CASRQDSIFCTF
-	-	TRBV18	TRBJ1-1	TGTGCCAGCTCCCCATTCGGACAGACGAACACTGAAGCTTTCTTT	CASSPFGQTNTEAFF
-	TRBD1	TRBV2	TRBJ2-7	TGTGCCAGCAGTGAGGGTGAGGGGGCAACCTACAAGCAGTACTTC	CASSEGEGATYKQYF
-	-	TRBV7-6	TRBJ2-5	TGTGCCAGCAGCTTAGCGTGGCTAGGGGGAGAGACCCAGTACTTC	CASSLAWLGGETQYF
-	TRBD2	TRBV5-1	TRBJ2-1	TGCGCCAGCAGCTTGGTTTCGAGCGGGAGGGCCCGAGGCAATGAGCAGTTCTTC	CASSLVSSGRARGNEQFF
-	-	TRBV18	TRBJ1-1	TGTGCCAGCTCACCACCGGTCGGGGCTGAAGCTTTCTTT	CASSPPVGAEAFF
-	TRBD1	TRBV6-2/TRBV6-3	TRBJ2-2	TGTGCCAGCAGTCCCACACAGGGGGCATTGAACACCGGGGAGCTGTTTTTT	CASSPTQGALNTGELFF
-	TRBD1	TRBV6-2/TRBV6-3	TRBJ1-1	TGTGCCAGCAGTTACTTGGGACAGGGGGACACTGAAGCTTTCTTT	CASSYLGQGDTEAFF
once	TRBD1	TRBV9	TRBJ2-1	TGTGCCAGCAGCCCAAGACAGGGAGAGGGTGAGCAGTTCTTC	CASSPRQGEGEQFF
-	TRBD2	TRBV10-3	TRBJ2-3	TGTGCCATCAGTGAAGCGGGAGGGTTTCCAGATACGCAGTATTTT	CAISEAGGFPDTQYF
-	-	TRBV27	TRBJ2-1	TGTGCCAGCACCCGGGGAGGAGAGCAGTTCTTC	CASTRGGEQFF
-	-	TRBV7-9	TRBJ1-1	TGTGCCAGCAGCTTAGGTCATCGGGGATACGACACTGAAGCTTTCTTT	CASSLGHRGYDTEAFF
-	-	TRBV18	TRBJ1-2	TGTGCCAGCTCACCAACCCGAGGGTCGACAGCTAACTATGGCTACACCTTC	CASSPTRGSTANYGYTF
-	TRBD2	TRBV5-4	TRBJ2-5	TGTGCCAGCAGCTCCGGGACTAGCGGGGTCCAAGAGACCCAGTACTTC	CASSSGTSGVQETQYF
-	-	TRBV19	TRBJ2-3	TGTGCCAGTAGTATAGAACTCCCCGACCCGCAGTATTTT	CASSIELPDPQYF
-	-	TRBV18	TRBJ2-6	TGTGCCAGCTCAAAAGACGCTGCTGGGGCCAACGTCCTGACTTTC	CASSKDAAGANVLTF
-	TRBD2	TRBV3-1/TRBV3-2	TRBJ2-5	TGTGCCAGCAGCCAGGCGGGGGGGCCCGTAGAGACCCAGTACTTC	CASSQAGGPVETQYF
-	-	TRBV2	TRBJ1-1	TGTGCCAGCAAGGAGAGCACTGAAGCTTTCTTT	CASKESTEAFF
-	-	TRBV2	TRBJ1-5	TGTGCCAGCGCAGGGGACGGTCAGCCCCAGCATTTT	CASAGDGQPQHF
-	TRBD1	TRBV5-1	TRBJ1-4	TGCGCCAGCAGCATGGGGACAGGGGTAACTAATGAAAAACTGTTTTTT	CASSMGTGVTNEKLFF
-	-	TRBV13	TRBJ1-3	TGTGCCAGCAGGTTCAGAACGGGAGGGTCCTCTGGAAACACCATATATTTT	CASRFRTGGSSGNTIYF
-	-	TRBV9	TRBJ1-1	TGTGCCAGCAGCGTAGGCGGCACTGAAGCTTTCTTT	CASSVGGTEAFF
-	TRBD2	TRBV2	TRBJ2-1	TGTGCCAGCAGTCCTTCGGGGACTATCTACTCCTACAATGAGCAGTTCTTC	CASSPSGTIYSYNEQFF
once	TRBD2	TRBV7-3	TRBJ2-3	TGTGCCAGCAGCTCGGGACTAGCGGGGGGTGGAAATACGCAGTATTTT	CASSSGLAGGGNTQYF
-	-	TRBV14	TRBJ2-1	TGTGCCAGCAGCGGTCGGAACTACAATGAGCAGTTCTTC	CASSGRNYNEQFF
-	-	TRBV12-3/TRBV12-4	TRBJ2-7	TGTGCCAGCAGTTTAATCGGGGGCCACGAGCAGTACTTC	CASSLIGGHEQYF
-	-	TRBV27	TRBJ2-7	TGTGCCAGCAGTTACCAGGGTACCTACGAGCAGTACTTC	CASSYQGTYEQYF
-	TRBD2	TRBV24-1	TRBJ2-5	TGTGCCACCAGTGATCGGAGGACTAGCGGAGGGGGGGAGACCCAGTACTTC	CATSDRRTSGGGETQYF
-	-	TRBV6-5	TRBJ1-2	TGTGCCAGCAGCGACGAAGGTGGGGGTTGGGATGGCTACACCTTC	CASSDEGGGWDGYTF
-	-	TRBV19	TRBJ2-7	TGTGCCAGTAGTTCGGCAGGGTTCTACGAGCAGTACTTC	CASSSAGFYEQYF
-	TRBD1	TRBV27	TRBJ2-1	TGTGCCAGCAGTCACCATGGGACAGGGACAAATGAGCAGTTCTTC	CASSHHGTGTNEQFF
once	-	TRBV7-3	TRBJ2-1	TGTGCCAGCAGCGCCGACCCCTACAATGAGCAGTTCTTC	CASSADPYNEQFF
-	-	TRBV27	TRBJ2-3	TGTGCCAGCAGTTTATACTACCCGATAACCGAACTCACAGATACGCAGTATTTT	CASSLYYPITELTDTQYF
-	TRBD2	TRBV7-9	TRBJ2-3	TGTGCCAGCAGCGAGGGGCCCCTAGCGGGGAACACAGATACGCAGTATTTT	CASSEGPLAGNTDTQYF
-	-	TRBV19	TRBJ1-3	TGTGCCAGTAGTATAGTAGGGGCAGCAGCGATCTCTGGAAACACCATATATTTT	CASSIVGAAAISGNTIYF
few	-	TRBV28	TRBJ1-5	TGTGCCAGCAGTTATCGGGCGGGGGGGGCTCAGCCCCAGCATTTT	CASSYRAGGAQPQHF
-	TRBD1	TRBV5-4	TRBJ2-7	TGTGCCAGCAGCTTGGAGGGACAGGCCTACGAGCAGTACTTC	CASSLEGQAYEQYF
once	TRBD2	TRBV28	TRBJ2-3	TGTGCCAGCAGAAGCGGGATCACAGATACGCAGTATTTT	CASRSGITDTQYF
-	-	TRBV29-1	TRBJ1-4	TGCAGCGTCGCCAGAACGGCAGACACTAATGAAAAACTGTTTTTT	CSVARTADTNEKLFF
-	TRBD2	TRBV24-1	TRBJ2-1	TGTGCCACCAGTGATGCCGGGACTAGAGGTAATGAGCAGTTCTTC	CATSDAGTRGNEQFF
-	-	TRBV11-2	TRBJ2-5	TGTGCCAGCAGCTTATCCGGTAGGAGAGGGACCCAGTACTTC	CASSLSGRRGTQYF
-	TRBD2	TRBV6-5	TRBJ2-7	TGTGCCAGTCGAGCGGGAGGAGCCTACGAGCAGTACTTC	CASRAGGAYEQYF
-	-	TRBV28	TRBJ1-6	TGTGCCAGCAGTCTTTTTGGGCGTGGCGCTACGGGTTCACCCCTCCACTTT	CASSLFGRGATGSPLHF
-	TRBD1	TRBV24-1	TRBJ2-7	TGTGCCACCAGTGAGCGGGACAGGCCTCTCTACGAGCAGTACTTC	CATSERDRPLYEQYF
-	TRBD1	TRBV5-4	TRBJ1-2	TGTGCCAGCAGCTTCCGGGACAGGGGAGGCGGCTACACCTTC	CASSFRDRGGGYTF
-	TRBD2	TRBV4-3	TRBJ2-3	TGCGCCAGCAGCCAAGATCATTCTAGCGGAGTCCCTTTCACAGATACGCAGTATTTT	CASSQDHSSGVPFTDTQYF
-	-	TRBV5-1	TRBJ1-2	TGCGCCAGCAGCTTCGGGGGCCCGACGGATGGCTACACCTTC	CASSFGGPTDGYTF
-	TRBD1	TRBV27	TRBJ1-4	TGTGCCAGCAGTCCCCGGGACAGGCCTAATGAAAAACTGTTTTTT	CASSPRDRPNEKLFF
-	-	TRBV9	TRBJ2-1	TGTGCCAGCAGCAGGACCACTGAGCAGTTCTTC	CASSRTTEQFF
-	TRBD2	TRBV9	TRBJ2-5	TGTGCCAGCAGCGTAAGCGGGAGGACCCTCCAAGAGACCCAGTACTTC	CASSVSGRTLQETQYF
-	-	TRBV9	TRBJ2-3	TGTGCCAGCAGCGTACCGCCTAATGGGGATACGCAGTATTTT	CASSVPPNGDTQYF